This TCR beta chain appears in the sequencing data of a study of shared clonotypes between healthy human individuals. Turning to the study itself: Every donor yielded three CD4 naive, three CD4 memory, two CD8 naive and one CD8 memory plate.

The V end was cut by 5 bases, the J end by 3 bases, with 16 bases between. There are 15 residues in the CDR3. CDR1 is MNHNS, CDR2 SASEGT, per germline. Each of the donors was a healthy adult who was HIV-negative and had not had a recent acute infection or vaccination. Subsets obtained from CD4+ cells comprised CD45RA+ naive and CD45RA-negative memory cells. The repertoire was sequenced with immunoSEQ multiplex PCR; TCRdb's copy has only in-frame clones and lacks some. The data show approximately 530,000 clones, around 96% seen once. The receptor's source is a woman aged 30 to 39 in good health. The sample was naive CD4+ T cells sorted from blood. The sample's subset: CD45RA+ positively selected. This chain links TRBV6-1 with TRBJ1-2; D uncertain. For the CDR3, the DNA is TGTGCCAGCAGTCCCCGACTGGAGCCGTACTATGGCTACACCTTC. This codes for CASSPRLEPYYGYTF.